The 13 T cell receptor beta chains presented below share a single source sample, sequenced in a study of shared clonotypes between healthy human individuals. Assay used: immunoSEQ multiplex PCR; TCRdb lists only in-frame clones, some missing. This sample yields 190,000 or so clones, of which 65% to 80% are seen a single time; 8% to 13% belongs to the top ten. The sequencing sample was made of memory CD4+ T cells sorted from blood. Subset noted: CD45RA-negative fraction. Every receptor here comes from a man aged 25-40 years in good health.

The chain recombines TRBV11-3 with TRBJ2-1, with a tentative D call TRBD1 (6 bases). Germline V gene sequence: CDR1 SGHNT, CDR2 YENEEA. The CDR3 contains 13 residues. V was pared by 3 bases and J by 5 bases, with 8 bases between. CDR3 sequence (DNA): TGTGCCAGCAGCTTGGGACACAACAATGAGCAGTTCTTC. Protein: CASSLGHNNEQFF.

In DNA, the CDR3 is TGTGCCAGCAGCCCCTCCGGGACTAGCGGGAGATTTGAGCAGTTCTTC. It codes for CASSPSGTSGRFEQFF. The rearrangement joins TRBV11-2 to TRBJ2-1, with 14 positions matching TRBD2. This CDR3 has 16 amino acids. V shed 5 bases and J 9 bases; nucleotides not matched to a gene: 9. CDR1 and CDR2 (germline): SGHAT, FQNNGV.

The V gene is TRBV12-5, the J gene TRBJ1-1, with D tentatively TRBD1 (6 bases). V lost 5 bases to trimming and J lost 4 bases, with 11 bases between them. The CDR3 covers 13 residues. Germline loops: CDR1 LGHNT, CDR2 FRNRAP. CDR3 sequence: CASGALDSTEAFF. In DNA, the CDR3 is TGTGCTAGTGGTGCCTTGGACAGCACTGAAGCTTTCTTT.

This clone occurred once. The rearrangement links TRBV9 to TRBJ1-1; no clear D gene. This CDR3 has 15 amino acids. Deletions cut 1 base from V and 0 bases from J, with 10 bases between. Germline lookup yields CDR1 SGDLS and CDR2 YYNGEE. CDR3 loop: CASSVNPSMNTEAFF. The CDR3 coding sequence is TGTGCCAGCAGCGTAAATCCGTCCATGAACACTGAAGCTTTCTTT.

This clone appeared many times. The rearrangement links TRBV5-1 to TRBJ2-5; unclear D gene. With 4 bases removed from V and 2 bases from J, the gap between germline ends came to 6 bases. The CDR3 spans 12 residues. From germline, CDR1 is SGHRS and CDR2 YFSETQ. The CDR3 DNA follows: TGCGCCAGCAGCGCGGAGCAAGAGACCCAGTACTTC. Amino acid sequence: CASSAEQETQYF.

The gene calls are TRBV13 and TRBJ2-7; the match to TRBD2 covers 7 bases. The CDR3 loop spans 15 amino acids. CDR1 PRHDT and CDR2 FYEKMQ come from the germline V gene (reference sequence). The V gene end was trimmed by 5 bases and the J gene end by 3 bases; junction bases not matched to a gene: 10. The CDR3 bases are TGTGCCAGCAGCAAATTCAGGGCTAGCGGCTACGAGCAGTACTTC. This encodes CASSKFRASGYEQYF.

This clone turned up a few times. This chain uses TRBV10-3 with TRBJ2-5, with D possibly matching TRBD1 (6 bases). Trimming cost V 8 bases and J 2 bases, with 15 bases left between them. Germline V CDR1 and CDR2: ENHRY, SYGVKD. The CDR3 sequence is 14 residues long. The chain's CDR3 is CAIGRTENQETQYF. In nucleotides, the CDR3 is TGTGCCATCGGAAGGACAGAAAATCAAGAGACCCAGTACTTC.

This clone was recorded only once. This sequence joins TRBV5-1 and TRBJ2-5; 7 bases are shared with TRBD1. The trim removed 5 bases at V and 7 bases at J, leaving 8 bases unmatched. Per the germline V gene, CDR1 is SGHRS and CDR2 is YFSETQ. The CDR3 consists of 13 residues. The CDR3: CASSEGARGTQYF. The CDR3 DNA sequence: TGCGCCAGCAGTGAGGGGGCGAGGGGGACCCAGTACTTC.

Only a few counts were recorded for this clone. The chain has TRBV11-2 and TRBJ2-7; 7 bases map to TRBD1. This CDR3 spans 14 amino acids. After removal of 6 bases from V and 6 bases from J, the junction contained 11 bases not matched to a gene. The germline CDR1 and CDR2 sequences are SGHAT and FQNNGV. The CDR3 bases are TGTGCCAGCAGGCCGCTCCTTGCAGGGGGCGAGCAGTACTTC. This codes for CASRPLLAGGEQYF.

V is TRBV30 and J is TRBJ1-3; no firm D call. The CDR3 sequence is 11 residues long. V was pared by 5 bases and J by 0 bases, with 2 bases between. Germline V CDR1 and CDR2: GTSNPN, SVGIG (reference sequence). The CDR3 region has the DNA TGTGCCTGGGTCTCTGGAAACACCATATATTTT. It specifies CAWVSGNTIYF.

V gene TRBV7-9 combines with J gene TRBJ2-7; 9 bases match TRBD1. Germline CDR1 is SEHNR and CDR2 is FQNEAQ (reference sequence). V lost 5 bases to trimming and J lost 3 bases; unmatched junction nucleotides: 5. The CDR3 totals 14 residues. The CDR3 loop is CASSEQGASYEQYF. CDR3 DNA sequence: TGTGCCAGCAGCGAACAGGGGGCAAGCTACGAGCAGTACTTC.

The chain links TRBV30 to TRBJ2-1; 9 nucleotides agree with TRBD2. J gave up 3 bases and V 0 bases, and 3 bases lay outside the gene matches. CDR3 length: 15 residues. The germline V gene has CDR1 GTSNPN and CDR2 SVGIG (reference sequence). In DNA, the CDR3 is TGTGCCTGGAGTGTAGGGACTAGCAGCTACAATGAGCAGTTCTTC. Encoded protein: CAWSVGTSSYNEQFF.

The CDR3: CASSSDRGRYGYTF. In nucleotides, the CDR3 is TGCGCCAGCAGCTCGGACAGGGGGCGTTACGGCTACACCTTC. The rearrangement links TRBV5-1 to TRBJ1-2, with TRBD1 matching 11 bases. The J segment lost 8 bases and the V segment lost 3 bases, leaving 6 bases of the junction unmatched. CDR1 and CDR2 (germline): SGHRS, YFSETQ. The CDR3 loop spans 14 amino acids.